These T cell receptor beta chains were read from a single sample in a study of Tregs in tolerant kidney transplant recipients. Produced via immunoSEQ multiplex PCR; TCRdb's table is partial and in-frame only. This table has over 60,000 clones, roughly nine tenths appearing once. This specimen was CD4+ T cells from blood, taken before the transplant. Receptors originate from a human donor who received a combined kidney and bone marrow transplant. CDR3s include the opening cysteine and the closing phenylalanine or tryptophan. Each record gives: J gene, D gene, clone size, V gene, CDR3 length, CDR3 protein, CDR3 DNA. D genes are given only for firm matches. Clone size is stated in some rows and not others, as once, few, many or a class when expanded.

>TRBJ1-5|.|.|TRBV7-2|18
CASSLGATWGYSNQPQHF
TGTGCCAGCAGCTTGGGGGCGACTTGGGGTTATAGCAATCAGCCCCAGCATTTT
>TRBJ1-3|.|.|TRBV2|13
CASSVQGGNTIYF
TGTGCCAGCAGTGTGCAGGGGGGAAACACCATATATTTT
>TRBJ1-2|TRBD1|.|TRBV6-6|16
CASNSPTGALSYGYTF
TGTGCCAGCAACTCACCGACAGGGGCCCTTTCCTATGGCTACACCTTC
>TRBJ1-2|.|.|TRBV27|15
CASSLKPRQDYGYTF
TGTGCCAGCAGTTTAAAGCCCCGGCAGGACTATGGCTACACCTTC
>TRBJ2-7|TRBD2|once|TRBV5-1|15
CASSLAISGTYEQYF
TGCGCCAGCAGCTTGGCCATTAGCGGGACATACGAGCAGTACTTC
>TRBJ2-7|TRBD2|.|TRBV28|17
CASRLGTSGSRPYEQYF
TGTGCCAGCAGGCTCGGGACTAGCGGGAGTAGGCCCTACGAGCAGTACTTC
>TRBJ2-7|.|.|TRBV30|12
CAWSTSSYEQYF
TGTGCCTGGAGCACTAGCTCCTACGAGCAGTACTTC
>TRBJ2-7|TRBD1|.|TRBV6-5|15
CASSTRQGASYEQYF
TGTGCCAGCAGTACCAGACAGGGGGCATCGTACGAGCAGTACTTC
>TRBJ2-3|.|.|TRBV29-1|13
CSVDSGGADTQYF
TGCAGCGTTGACAGCGGAGGCGCAGATACGCAGTATTTT
>TRBJ2-7|.|.|TRBV7-2|16
CASRSLGGQSGYEQYF
TGTGCCAGCAGATCCCTGGGGGGGCAGTCTGGTTACGAGCAGTACTTC
>TRBJ2-7|TRBD1|.|TRBV28|16
CASSSMGQGAPYEQYF
TGTGCCAGCAGTTCAATGGGACAGGGTGCTCCCTACGAGCAGTACTTC
>TRBJ2-1|TRBD2|.|TRBV6-1|15
CASSLRTSGHNEQFF
TGTGCCAGCAGCCTTAGGACTAGCGGGCACAATGAGCAGTTCTTC
>TRBJ1-1|.|.|TRBV13|15
CASSLQGSLNTEAFF
TGTGCCAGCAGCTTACAGGGCAGCTTGAACACTGAAGCTTTCTTT
>TRBJ2-2|.|.|TRBV4-3|16
CASSQDRNSGDGELFF
TGCGCCAGCAGCCAAGATCGAAATTCGGGAGACGGGGAGCTGTTTTTT
>TRBJ2-6|.|.|TRBV10-2|15
CASSPPTPGANVLTF
TGCGCCAGCAGTCCGCCAACTCCTGGGGCCAACGTCCTGACTTTC
>TRBJ2-5|.|.|TRBV4-2|12
CASSQDRETQYF
TGTGCCAGCAGCCAAGATCGGGAGACCCAGTACTTC
>TRBJ2-7|TRBD1|.|TRBV6-5|16
CASSYSNTGVSYEQYF
TGTGCCAGCAGTTACTCGAATACAGGGGTCTCCTACGAGCAGTACTTC
>TRBJ2-7|.|.|TRBV15|14
CATSRDRGFYEQYF
TGTGCCACCAGCAGAGACAGGGGATTCTACGAGCAGTACTTC
>TRBJ2-1|.|.|TRBV5-1|14
CASSFRDNYNEQFF
TGCGCCAGCAGCTTCCGGGACAACTACAATGAGCAGTTCTTC
>TRBJ2-7|TRBD1|.|TRBV4-1|15
CASSQGGTVSYEQYF
TGCGCCAGCAGCCAAGGGGGGACAGTCTCCTACGAGCAGTACTTC
>TRBJ2-5|TRBD2|.|TRBV7-9|17
CASSSRTSGRAGETQYF
TGTGCCAGCAGCTCCAGGACTAGCGGGAGGGCCGGGGAGACCCAGTACTTC
>TRBJ1-3|.|.|TRBV2|16
CASSINRVSSGNTIYF
TGTGCCAGCAGTATTAACAGGGTCAGCTCTGGAAACACCATATATTTT
>TRBJ1-2|.|.|TRBV28|12
CASKQEGYGYTF
TGTGCCAGCAAGCAGGAAGGCTATGGCTACACCTTC
>TRBJ2-1|TRBD1|.|TRBV5-6|14
CASSVMGQYNEQFF
TGTGCCAGCAGCGTCATGGGACAGTACAATGAGCAGTTCTTC
>TRBJ2-7|TRBD1|.|TRBV5-1|14
CASSTTGPAYEQYF
TGCGCCAGCAGCACGACAGGGCCGGCCTACGAGCAGTACTTC
>TRBJ2-2|.|once|TRBV28|17
CASSLPLLTGNTGELFF
TGTGCCAGCAGTTTGCCCCTCCTCACTGGTAACACCGGGGAGCTGTTTTTT
>TRBJ2-7|.|few|TRBV7-9|14
CASSLGAGSYEQYF
TGTGCCAGCAGCTTGGGGGCAGGGTCCTACGAGCAGTACTTC
>TRBJ2-5|TRBD1|.|TRBV27|15
CASRHRDSLQETQYF
TGTGCCAGCAGGCACCGGGACAGTTTACAAGAGACCCAGTACTTC
>TRBJ2-2|.|.|TRBV11-2|16
CASSPIPRLNTGELFF
TGTGCCAGCAGCCCCATCCCCAGGTTGAACACCGGGGAGCTGTTTTTT
>TRBJ2-1|TRBD2|.|TRBV5-1|16
CASSSNLAGIYNEQFF
TGCGCCAGCAGCTCGAACCTAGCGGGGATCTACAATGAGCAGTTCTTC
>TRBJ2-7|.|.|TRBV19|15
CASSLGLALSYEQYF
TGTGCCAGTAGCCTTGGGCTAGCGCTGTCCTACGAGCAGTACTTC
>TRBJ2-7|.|medium-sized|TRBV7-3|13
CASSFTPGDEQYF
TGTGCCAGCAGCTTTACACCAGGGGACGAGCAGTACTTC
>TRBJ1-1|TRBD1|.|TRBV5-1|13
CASSGQENTEAFF
TGCGCCAGCAGCGGACAGGAGAACACTGAAGCTTTCTTT
>TRBJ2-5|TRBD1|.|TRBV7-9|15
CASSLEGQGRGTQYF
TGTGCCAGCAGCTTGGAGGGACAGGGGCGGGGGACCCAGTACTTC
>TRBJ1-5|.|.|TRBV25-1|16
CASSESGRGSNQPQHF
TGTGCCAGCAGTGAATCTGGCAGGGGATCCAATCAGCCCCAGCATTTT